This T cell receptor beta chain was obtained from a study of cytomegalovirus exposure and HLA in healthy donors. This PCR relied on a set of 60 Vbeta primers and 13 Jbeta primers. Libraries were prepared by immunoSEQ multiplex PCR; TCRdb keeps only in-frame clonotypes and omits some of them. Altogether some 91,000 clones are present, around 77% being singletons, with the ten largest covering around 3.4%. CDR3 length: 15 residues. Germline trimming cut 6 bases from V and 1 base from J; bases unmatched to any gene: 5. CDR1 and CDR2 (germline): MNHNS, SASEGT. The sample was PBMCs. The clonotype originates from a man in his forties in good health and CMV-seronegative. V is TRBV6-1 and J is TRBJ1-2; 10 bases match TRBD1. The CDR3 sequence: CASRGGTGVNYGYTF. CDR3 nucleotides: TGTGCCAGCAGGGGGGGGACAGGGGTTAACTATGGCTACACCTTC.